This T cell receptor (beta chain) stems from a study of beta chain features in type 1 diabetes. Reverse transcription of all isolated RNA meant that expressed TCRB transcripts were sequenced. Profiling relied on immunoSEQ multiplex PCR, and the TCRdb table lists in-frame clones only, not all of them. The sample yields 900,000 or so clones, about a sixth seen once. Trimming cost V 0 bases and J 0 bases, with 10 bases left between them. The germline CDR1 and CDR2 sequences are SGDLS and YYNGEE. The CDR3 is 16 residues long. J is TRBJ1-3 and V is TRBV9; TRBD1 might be the D (6 bases). The origin of this receptor is a woman between 18 and 30 years old in good health. Sequencing input: naive CD4+ T cells from blood. The CDR3 protein is CASSVAGRGSGNTIYF. The CDR3 bases are TGTGCCAGCAGCGTAGCGGGCAGGGGCTCTGGAAACACCATATATTTT.